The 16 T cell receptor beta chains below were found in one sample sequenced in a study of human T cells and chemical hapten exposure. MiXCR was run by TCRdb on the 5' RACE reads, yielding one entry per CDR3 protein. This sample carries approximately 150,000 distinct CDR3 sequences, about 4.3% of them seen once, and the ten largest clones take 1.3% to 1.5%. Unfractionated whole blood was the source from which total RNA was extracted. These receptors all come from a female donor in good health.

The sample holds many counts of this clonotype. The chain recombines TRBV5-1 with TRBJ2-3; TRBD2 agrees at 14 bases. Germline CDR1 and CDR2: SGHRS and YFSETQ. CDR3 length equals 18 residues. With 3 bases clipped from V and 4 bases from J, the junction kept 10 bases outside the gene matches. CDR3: CASSSTSGGALFADTQYF. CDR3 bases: TGCGCCAGCAGCTCGACTAGCGGGGGGGCTTTGTTTGCAGATACGCAGTATTTT.

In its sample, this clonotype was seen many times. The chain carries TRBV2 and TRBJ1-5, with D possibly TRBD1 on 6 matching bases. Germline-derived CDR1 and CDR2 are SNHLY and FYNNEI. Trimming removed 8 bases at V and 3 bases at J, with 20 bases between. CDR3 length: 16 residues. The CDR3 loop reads CASSNRDGTVNQPQHF. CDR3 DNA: TGTGCCAGCTCCAACAGGGATGGCACGGTCAATCAGCCCCAGCATTTT.

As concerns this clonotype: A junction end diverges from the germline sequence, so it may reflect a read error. The CDR3 spells CASSLAHLDGYTF. The CDR3 DNA reads TGTGCCAGCAGCCTAGCCCATTTGGATGGCTACACCTTC. This chain links TRBV7-9 with TRBJ1-2; D is unclear. From germline, CDR1 is SEHNR and CDR2 FQNEAQ (reference sequence). CDR3 length: 13 residues.

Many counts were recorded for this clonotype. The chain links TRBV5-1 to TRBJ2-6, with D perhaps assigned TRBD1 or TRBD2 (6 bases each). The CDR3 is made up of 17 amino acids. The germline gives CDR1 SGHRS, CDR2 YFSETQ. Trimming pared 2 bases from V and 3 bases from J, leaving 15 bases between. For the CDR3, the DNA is TGCGCCAGCAGCTTAAAAAGGGGGGCGGATGGGGCCAACGTCCTGACTTTC. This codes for CASSLKRGADGANVLTF.

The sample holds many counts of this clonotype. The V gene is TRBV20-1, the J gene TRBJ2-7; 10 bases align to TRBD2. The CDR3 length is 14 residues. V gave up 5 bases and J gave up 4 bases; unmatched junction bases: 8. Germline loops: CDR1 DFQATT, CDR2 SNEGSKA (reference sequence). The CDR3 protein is CSAAGSGGKYEQYF. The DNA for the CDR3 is TGCAGTGCTGCCGGTAGCGGGGGGAAATACGAGCAGTACTTC.

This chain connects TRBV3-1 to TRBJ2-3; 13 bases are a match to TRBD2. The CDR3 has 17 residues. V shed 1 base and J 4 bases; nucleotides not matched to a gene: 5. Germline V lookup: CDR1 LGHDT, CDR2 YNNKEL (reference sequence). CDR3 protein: CASSQGLAGGFADTQYF. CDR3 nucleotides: TGTGCCAGCAGCCAAGGACTAGCGGGGGGCTTCGCAGATACGCAGTATTTT.

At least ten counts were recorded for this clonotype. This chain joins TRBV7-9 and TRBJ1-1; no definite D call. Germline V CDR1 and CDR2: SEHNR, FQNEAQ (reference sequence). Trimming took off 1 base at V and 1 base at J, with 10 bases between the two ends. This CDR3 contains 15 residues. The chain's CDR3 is CASSLGISGNTEAFF. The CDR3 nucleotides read TGTGCCAGCAGCTTAGGGATCTCAGGGAACACTGAAGCTTTCTTT.

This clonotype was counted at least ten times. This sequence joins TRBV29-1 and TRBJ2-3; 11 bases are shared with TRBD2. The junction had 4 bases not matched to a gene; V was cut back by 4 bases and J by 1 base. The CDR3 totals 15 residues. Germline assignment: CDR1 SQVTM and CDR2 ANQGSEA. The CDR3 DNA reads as TGCAGCGTTGCCGGGACTAGCGGTTGCACAGATACGCAGTATTTT. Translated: CSVAGTSGCTDTQYF.

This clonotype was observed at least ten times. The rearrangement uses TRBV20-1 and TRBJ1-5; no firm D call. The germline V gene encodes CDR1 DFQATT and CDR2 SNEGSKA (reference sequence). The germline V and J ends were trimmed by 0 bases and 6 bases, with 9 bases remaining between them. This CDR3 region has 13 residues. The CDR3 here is CSARDGKTQPQHF. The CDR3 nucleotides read TGCAGTGCTAGAGATGGTAAGACTCAGCCCCAGCATTTT.

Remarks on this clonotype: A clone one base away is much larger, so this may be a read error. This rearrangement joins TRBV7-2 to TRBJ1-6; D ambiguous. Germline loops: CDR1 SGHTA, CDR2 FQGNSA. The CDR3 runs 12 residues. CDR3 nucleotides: TGTGCCGGTCGCGGCGCGAATTCACCCCTCAACTTT. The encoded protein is CAGRGANSPLNF.

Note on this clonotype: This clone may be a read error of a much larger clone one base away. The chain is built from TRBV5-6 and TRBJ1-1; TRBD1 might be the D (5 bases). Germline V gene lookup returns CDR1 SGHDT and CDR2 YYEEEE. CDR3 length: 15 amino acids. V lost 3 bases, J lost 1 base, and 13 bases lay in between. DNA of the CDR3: TGTGCCAGCAGCTCACCGGGACGGAGGAACACTGAAGCTTTCTTT. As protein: CASSSPGRRNTEAFF. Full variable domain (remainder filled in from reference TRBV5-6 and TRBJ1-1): DAGVTQSPTHLIKTRGQQVTLRCSPKSGHDTVSWYQQALGQGPQFIFQYYEEEERQRGNFPDRFSGHQFPNYSSELNVNALLLGDSALYLCASSSPGRRNTEAFFGQGTRLTVV.

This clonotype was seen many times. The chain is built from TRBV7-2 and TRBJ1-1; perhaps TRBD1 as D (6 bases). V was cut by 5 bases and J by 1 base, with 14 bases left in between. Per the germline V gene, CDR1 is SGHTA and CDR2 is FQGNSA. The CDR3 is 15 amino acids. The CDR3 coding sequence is TGTGCCAGCAGCCGAAACGGACAGTCGAACACTGAAGCTTTCTTT. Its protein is CASSRNGQSNTEAFF.

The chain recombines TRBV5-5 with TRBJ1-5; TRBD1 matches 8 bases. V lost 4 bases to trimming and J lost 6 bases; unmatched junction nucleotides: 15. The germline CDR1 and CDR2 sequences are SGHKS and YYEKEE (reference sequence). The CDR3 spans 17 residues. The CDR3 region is CASSQFPRGRIGQPQHF. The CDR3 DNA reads TGTGCCAGCAGCCAGTTTCCCAGGGGGCGCATAGGTCAGCCCCAGCATTTT. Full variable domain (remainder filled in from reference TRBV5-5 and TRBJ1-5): DAGVTQSPTHLIKTRGQQVTLRCSPISGHKSVSWYQQVLGQGPQFIFQYYEKEERGRGNFPDRFSARQFPNYSSELNVNALLLGDSALYLCASSQFPRGRIGQPQHFGDGTRLSIL.

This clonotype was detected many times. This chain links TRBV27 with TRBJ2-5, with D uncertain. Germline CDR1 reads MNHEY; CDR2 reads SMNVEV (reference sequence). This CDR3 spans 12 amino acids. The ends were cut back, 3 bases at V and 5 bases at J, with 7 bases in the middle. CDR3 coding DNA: TGTGCCAGCAGTTTCGGAGCTGAGACCCAGTACTTC. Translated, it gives CASSFGAETQYF.

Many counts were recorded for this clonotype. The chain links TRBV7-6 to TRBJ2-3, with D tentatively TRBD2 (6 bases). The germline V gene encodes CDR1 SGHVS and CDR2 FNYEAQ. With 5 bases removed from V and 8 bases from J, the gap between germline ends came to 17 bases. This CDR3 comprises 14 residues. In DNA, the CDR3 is TGTGCCAGCAGCCCCGAATCGGGGGTTAGTACGCAGTATTTT. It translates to CASSPESGVSTQYF. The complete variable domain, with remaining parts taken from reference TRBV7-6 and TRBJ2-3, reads GAGVSQSPRYKVTKRGQDVALRCDPISGHVSLYWYRQALGQGPEFLTYFNYEAQQDKSGLPNDRFSAERPEGSISTLTIQRTEQRDSAMYRCASSPESGVSTQYFGPGTRLTVL.

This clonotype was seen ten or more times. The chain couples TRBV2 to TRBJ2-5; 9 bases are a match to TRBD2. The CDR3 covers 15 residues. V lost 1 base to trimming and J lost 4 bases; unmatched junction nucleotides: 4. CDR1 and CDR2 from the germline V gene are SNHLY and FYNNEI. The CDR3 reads CASSEGPTSGETQYF. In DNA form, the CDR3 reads TGTGCCAGCAGTGAAGGACCGACTAGCGGAGAGACCCAGTACTTC.